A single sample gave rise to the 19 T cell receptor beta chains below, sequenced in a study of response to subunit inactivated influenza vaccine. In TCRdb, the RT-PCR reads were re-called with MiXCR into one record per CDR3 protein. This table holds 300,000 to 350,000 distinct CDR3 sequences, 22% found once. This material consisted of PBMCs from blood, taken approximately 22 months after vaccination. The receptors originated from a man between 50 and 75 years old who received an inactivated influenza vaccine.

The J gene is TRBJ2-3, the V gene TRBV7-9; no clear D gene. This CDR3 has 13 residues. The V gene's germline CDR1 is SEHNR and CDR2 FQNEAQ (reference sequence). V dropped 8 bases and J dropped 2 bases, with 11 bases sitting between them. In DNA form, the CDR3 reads TGTGCCAGCGGGATTCCACTCACAGATACGCAGTATTTT. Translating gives CASGIPLTDTQYF.

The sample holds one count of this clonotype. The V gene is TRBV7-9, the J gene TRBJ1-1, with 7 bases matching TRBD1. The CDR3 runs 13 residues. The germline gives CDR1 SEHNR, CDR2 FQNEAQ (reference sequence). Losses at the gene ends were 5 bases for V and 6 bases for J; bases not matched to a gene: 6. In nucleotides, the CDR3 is TGTGCCAGCAGCAACAGGGGTGGGGCTGAAGCTTTCTTT. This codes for CASSNRGGAEAFF.

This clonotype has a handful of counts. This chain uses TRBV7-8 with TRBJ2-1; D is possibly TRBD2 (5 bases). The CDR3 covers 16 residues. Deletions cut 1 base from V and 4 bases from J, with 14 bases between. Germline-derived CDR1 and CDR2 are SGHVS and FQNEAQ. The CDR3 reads CASSLGRLAMYNEQFF. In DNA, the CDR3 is TGTGCCAGCAGCTTAGGTCGGCTAGCCATGTACAATGAGCAGTTCTTC.

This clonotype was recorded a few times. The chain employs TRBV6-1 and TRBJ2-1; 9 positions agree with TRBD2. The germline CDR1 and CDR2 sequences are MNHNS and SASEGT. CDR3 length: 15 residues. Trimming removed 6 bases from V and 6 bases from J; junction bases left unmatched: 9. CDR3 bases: TGTGCCAGCAGCGACGTCCTAGCGGGACTCAATGAGCAGTTCTTC. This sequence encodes CASSDVLAGLNEQFF.

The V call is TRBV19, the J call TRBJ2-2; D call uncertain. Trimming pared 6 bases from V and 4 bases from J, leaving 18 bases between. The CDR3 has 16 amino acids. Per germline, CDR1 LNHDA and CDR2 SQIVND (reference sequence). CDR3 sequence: CASSPKARGTTGELFF. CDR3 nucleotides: TGTGCCAGTAGCCCAAAGGCCCGTGGTACCACCGGGGAGCTGTTTTTT.

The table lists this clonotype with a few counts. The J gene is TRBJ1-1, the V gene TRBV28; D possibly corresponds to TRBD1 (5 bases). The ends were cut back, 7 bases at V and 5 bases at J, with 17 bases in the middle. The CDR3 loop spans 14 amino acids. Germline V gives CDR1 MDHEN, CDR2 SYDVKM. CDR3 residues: CASMSGAGRTEAFF. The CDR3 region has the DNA TGTGCCAGCATGAGCGGGGCGGGGCGAACTGAAGCTTTCTTT.

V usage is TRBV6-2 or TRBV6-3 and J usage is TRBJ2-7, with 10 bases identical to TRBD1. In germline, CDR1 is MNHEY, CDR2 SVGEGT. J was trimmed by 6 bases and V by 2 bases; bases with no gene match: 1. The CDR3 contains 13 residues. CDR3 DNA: TGTGCCAGCAGTTACCGGACAGGGGGCGAGCAGTACTTC. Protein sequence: CASSYRTGGEQYF.

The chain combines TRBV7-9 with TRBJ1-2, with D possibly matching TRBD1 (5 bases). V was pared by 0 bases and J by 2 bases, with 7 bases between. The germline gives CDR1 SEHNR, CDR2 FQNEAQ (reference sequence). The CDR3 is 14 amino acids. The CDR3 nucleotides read TGTGCCAGCAGCTTAGCGGGGGTAAACTATGGCTACACCTTC. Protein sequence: CASSLAGVNYGYTF.

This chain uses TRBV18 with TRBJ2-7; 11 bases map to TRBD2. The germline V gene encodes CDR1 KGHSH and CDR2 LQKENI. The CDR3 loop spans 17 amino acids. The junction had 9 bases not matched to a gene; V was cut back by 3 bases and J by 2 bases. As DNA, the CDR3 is TGTGCCAGCTCACCGGACGGACTAGCGGGTTTCACCTACGAGCAGTACTTC. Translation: CASSPDGLAGFTYEQYF.

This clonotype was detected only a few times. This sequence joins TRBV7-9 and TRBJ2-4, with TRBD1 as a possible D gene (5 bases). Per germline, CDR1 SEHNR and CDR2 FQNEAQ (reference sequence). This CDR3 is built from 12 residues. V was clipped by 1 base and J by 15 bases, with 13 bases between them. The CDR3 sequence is CASSLGAGLRYF. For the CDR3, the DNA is TGTGCCAGCAGCTTAGGAGCAGGGTTGAGGTACTTC.

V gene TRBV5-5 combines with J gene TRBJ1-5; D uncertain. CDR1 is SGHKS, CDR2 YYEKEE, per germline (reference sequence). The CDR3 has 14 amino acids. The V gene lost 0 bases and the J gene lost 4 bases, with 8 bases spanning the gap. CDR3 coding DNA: TGTGCCAGCAGCTTGGGACTTAAAAATCAGCCCCAGCATTTT. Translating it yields CASSLGLKNQPQHF.

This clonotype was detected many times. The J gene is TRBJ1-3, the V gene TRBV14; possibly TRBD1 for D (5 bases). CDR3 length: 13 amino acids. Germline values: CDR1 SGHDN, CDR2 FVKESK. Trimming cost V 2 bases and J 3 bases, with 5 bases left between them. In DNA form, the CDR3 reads TGTGCCAGCAGCCAACAGGGTGGAAACACCATATATTTT. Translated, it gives CASSQQGGNTIYF.

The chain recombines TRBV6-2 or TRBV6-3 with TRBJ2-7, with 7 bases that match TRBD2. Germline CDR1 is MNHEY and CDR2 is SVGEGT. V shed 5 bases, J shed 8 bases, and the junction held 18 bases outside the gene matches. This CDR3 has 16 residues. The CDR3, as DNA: TGTGCCAGCAGTCCCCCTTCGGCGGGGGTTAGGTTAAAGCAGTACTTC. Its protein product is CASSPPSAGVRLKQYF.

CDR3 loop: CASSQTTMTESYEQYF. The DNA for the CDR3 is TGTGCCAGCAGCCAAACCACCATGACAGAGTCCTACGAGCAGTACTTC. The chain has TRBV4-2 and TRBJ2-7; a weak D match, TRBD1 (5 bases). The CDR3 has 16 amino acids. CDR1 and CDR2 from the germline V gene are LGHNA and YNFKEQ. The V end was cut by 2 bases, the J end by 1 base, with 15 bases between.

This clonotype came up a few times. The CDR3, as DNA: TGCAGTGCTAGAGTCCTCCTTGGAAACACCATATATTTT. This sequence encodes CSARVLLGNTIYF. This sequence joins TRBV20-1 and TRBJ1-3; D is uncertain. V lost 1 base, J lost 3 bases, and 7 bases lay in between. CDR1 is DFQATT, CDR2 SNEGSKA, per germline (reference sequence). The CDR3 is 13 residues long.

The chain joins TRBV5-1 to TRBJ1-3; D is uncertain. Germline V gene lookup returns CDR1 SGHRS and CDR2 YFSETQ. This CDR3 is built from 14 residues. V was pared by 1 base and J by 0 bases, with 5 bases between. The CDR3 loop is CASSLWGSGNTIYF. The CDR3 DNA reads TGCGCCAGCAGCTTGTGGGGCTCTGGAAACACCATATATTTT.

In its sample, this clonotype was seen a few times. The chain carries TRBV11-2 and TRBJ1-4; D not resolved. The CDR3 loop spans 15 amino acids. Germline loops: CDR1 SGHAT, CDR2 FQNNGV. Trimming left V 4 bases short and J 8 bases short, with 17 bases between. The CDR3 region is CASSSRTAPDEKLFF. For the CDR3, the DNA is TGTGCCAGCAGCTCGAGGACCGCTCCAGACGAAAAACTGTTTTTT.

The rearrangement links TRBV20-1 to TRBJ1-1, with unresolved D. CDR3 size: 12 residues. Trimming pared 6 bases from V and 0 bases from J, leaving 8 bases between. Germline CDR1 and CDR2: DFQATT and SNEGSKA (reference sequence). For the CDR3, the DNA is TGCAGTGCCGTGAAGATGAACACTGAAGCTTTCTTT. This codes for CSAVKMNTEAFF.

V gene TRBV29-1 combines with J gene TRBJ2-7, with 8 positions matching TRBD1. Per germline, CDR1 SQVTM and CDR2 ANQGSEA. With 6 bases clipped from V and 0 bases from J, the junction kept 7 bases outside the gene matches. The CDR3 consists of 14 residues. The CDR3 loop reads CSVTQGANSYEQYF. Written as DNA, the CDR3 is TGCAGCGTGACCCAGGGGGCCAACTCCTACGAGCAGTACTTC.